This T cell receptor beta chain was found in a study of blood T cell repertoires in COVID-19. Overall study context: Collection of acute and convalescent COVID-19 samples took place in the United States, Italy and Spain. Nucleic acid was either cDNA or gDNA, and it came from T cells, B-cell-depleted T cells, or PBMCs.

Repertoires were generated with immunoSEQ multiplex PCR, while TCRdb's copy carries only in-frame clones and drops some. Here the sample spans some 300,000 clones, about 85% being singletons. CDR1 is LNHDA and CDR2 is SQIVND in the germline V gene (reference sequence). The V end lost 3 bases, the J end lost 7 bases, and 19 bases lay between the germline ends. This CDR3 has 17 residues. The V and J genes are TRBV19 and TRBJ1-6; D remains unclear. The sequence derives from a woman aged 45 to 65 with active or convalescent COVID-19. Sequenced sample: peripheral blood. DNA of the CDR3: TGTGCCAGTAGTATGTCCGCTGTGGGCAGACTAAATTCACCCCTCCACTTT. It codes for CASSMSAVGRLNSPLHF.